One and the same sample provided the 21 T cell receptor beta chains below, sequenced in a study of Graves' ophthalmopathy and Graves' hyperthyroidism. RNA transcripts were the source from which TCR beta CDR3 regions were amplified. Investigators did first-round RT-PCR with HTBI primers, then second-round multiplex PCR. MiXCR, run by TCRdb on the multiplex PCR reads, gives a single entry per CDR3 protein. The data hold about 620,000 distinct CDR3 sequences, with about 20% observed a single time. Source material: peripheral blood. Source of these receptors: a woman under 30 with stable Graves' hyperthyroidism. Some clones in this sample may be carry-over from other donors' samples.

This clonotype occurred many times. The chain uses TRBV6-1 and TRBJ2-7; D might be TRBD1 (6 bases). V lost 5 bases, J lost 4 bases, and 18 bases lay in between. Germline V lookup: CDR1 MNHNS, CDR2 SASEGT. This CDR3 is built from 15 residues. DNA of the CDR3: TGTGCCAGCAGTCCGACGGGACACCGACCTTACGAGCAGTACTTC. Translation: CASSPTGHRPYEQYF.

This clonotype showed up many times. The chain employs TRBV9 and TRBJ1-3, with a possible D match to TRBD1 (6 bases). The CDR3 contains 16 residues. CDR1 is SGDLS and CDR2 is YYNGEE in the germline V gene. The ends were cut back, 0 bases at V and 4 bases at J, with 14 bases in the middle. The CDR3 sequence: CASSVASSGTGNTIYF. The CDR3 bases are TGTGCCAGCAGCGTAGCGTCATCCGGGACAGGAAACACCATATATTTT.

This clonotype was seen at least ten times. A much larger clone differs by one base, so this may be a read error. The chain links TRBV20-1 to TRBJ2-7, with 7 bases that match TRBD2. The CDR3 totals 13 residues. Germline V CDR1 and CDR2: DFQATT, SNEGSKA (reference sequence). V shed 0 bases and J 1 base; nucleotides not matched to a gene: 0. CDR3 amino acids: CSARERESYEQYF. CDR3 nucleotides: TGCAGTGCTAGAGAGCGGGAGTCCTACGAGCAGTACTTC.

This clonotype showed up many times. The rearrangement links TRBV6-5 to TRBJ1-2; the D gene is possibly TRBD1 (5 bases). The CDR3 has 13 amino acids. Germline CDR1 MNHEY, CDR2 SVGAGI. V was cut by 0 bases and J by 7 bases, with 9 bases left in between. The CDR3 sequence: CASSYSGELGYTF. In DNA form, the CDR3 reads TGTGCCAGCAGTTACTCGGGGGAGCTTGGCTACACCTTC.

This clonotype was seen many times. J is TRBJ2-6 and V is TRBV24-1; 9 bases map to TRBD1. With V trimmed by 3 bases and J by 4 bases, 6 bases remained unmatched. There are 17 residues in the CDR3. Germline V gene lookup returns CDR1 KGHDR and CDR2 SFDVKD. In DNA form, the CDR3 reads TGTGCCACCAGTGATGGACAGGGGCTCGGCGGGGCCAACGTCCTGACTTTC. This gives the protein CATSDGQGLGGANVLTF.

This clonotype was observed at least ten times. V usage is TRBV18 and J usage is TRBJ1-1; the D gene is possibly TRBD1 (5 bases). The CDR3 length is 16 residues. Trimming removed 2 bases from V and 0 bases from J, with 13 bases in between. From germline, CDR1 is KGHSH and CDR2 LQKENI. The CDR3 sequence is CASSPGAPSMNTEAFF. CDR3 coding DNA: TGTGCCAGCTCACCAGGGGCCCCATCCATGAACACTGAAGCTTTCTTT.

This clonotype was recorded many times. The V call is TRBV6-5, the J call TRBJ1-2; D gene unclear. The CDR3 loop spans 13 amino acids. With 4 bases removed from V and 0 bases from J, the gap between germline ends came to 6 bases. The germline CDR1 and CDR2 sequences are MNHEY and SVGAGI. CDR3 protein: CASSSGPNYGYTF. In nucleotides, the CDR3 is TGTGCCAGCAGTTCTGGACCTAACTATGGCTACACCTTC.

This clonotype was found many times. The chain carries TRBV6-1 and TRBJ2-2; TRBD2 aligns across 8 bases. The CDR3 spans 15 residues. With V trimmed by 6 bases and J by 6 bases, 9 bases remained unmatched. Germline V lookup: CDR1 MNHNS, CDR2 SASEGT. The DNA for the CDR3 is TGTGCCAGCAGGCAGACTAGCGCGAGCGCCGGGGAGCTGTTTTTT. It translates to CASRQTSASAGELFF.

This clonotype was recorded many times. The genes are TRBV6-1 and TRBJ1-2; TRBD1 matches at 10 bases. Germline V gives CDR1 MNHNS, CDR2 SASEGT. There are 15 residues in the CDR3. V lost 6 bases and J lost 4; bases outside the gene matches: 8. The CDR3 spells CASSPGQGFFYGYTF. The CDR3 coding sequence is TGTGCCAGCAGCCCGGGACAGGGGTTTTTCTATGGCTACACCTTC.

The J gene is TRBJ1-2, the V gene TRBV6-1; tentative D call: TRBD1 (5 bases). The CDR3 spans 15 residues. The V end was cut by 2 bases, the J end by 4 bases, with 14 bases between. CDR1 and CDR2 from the germline V gene are MNHNS and SASEGT. CDR3 sequence: CASSEWVRAGYGYTF. The CDR3 nucleotides read TGTGCCAGCAGTGAATGGGTCAGGGCGGGCTATGGCTACACCTTC.

This clonotype came up once. Because it lacks the conserved phenylalanine or tryptophan at the end, this CDR3 is likely a read error. This sequence joins TRBV30 and TRBJ1-2, with TRBD1 matching over 8 bases. CDR1 and CDR2 from the germline V gene are GTSNPN and SVGIG (reference sequence). This CDR3 is 13 amino acids long. CDR3 in DNA: TGTGTCTGGAGGACAGGGAGAAACTATGGCTACACCCTC. Amino acids: CVWRTGRNYGYTL.

This clonotype was observed at least ten times. The chain employs TRBV11-2 and TRBJ2-5; 12 bases fit TRBD2. V lost 0 bases and J lost 2; bases outside the gene matches: 1. Germline loops: CDR1 SGHAT, CDR2 FQNNGV. The CDR3 totals 16 residues. CDR3 sequence (DNA): TGTGCCAGCAGCTTAGAGCTAGCGGGGGGGCAAGAGACCCAGTACTTC. It codes for CASSLELAGGQETQYF.

The genes are TRBV12-3 or TRBV12-4 and TRBJ2-5; 9 bases map to TRBD2. V was pared by 8 bases and J by 4 bases, with 8 bases of the junction left unmatched. The CDR3 runs to 14 residues. CDR3 DNA sequence: TGTGCCAGCTTGGTAGCGGGAGTATCAGAGACCCAGTACTTC. This translates into CASLVAGVSETQYF.

As to this clonotype: Because the CDR3 is missing its conserved closing phenylalanine or tryptophan, this is likely a read error. CDR3 loop: CASSPAGGEQYY. As DNA, the CDR3 is TGTGCCAGTAGCCCAGCAGGGGGAGAGCAGTACTAC. The chain carries TRBV7-3 and TRBJ2-7; 7 bases are a match to TRBD1. The V gene end was trimmed by 9 bases and the J gene end by 7 bases; junction bases not matched to a gene: 9. The CDR3 totals 12 residues. Germline loops: CDR1 SGHTA, CDR2 FQGTGA.

This clonotype was recorded many times. The chain has TRBV6-1 and TRBJ2-2; unclear D gene. V was shortened by 8 bases and J by 5 bases, with 12 bases between the two germline ends. CDR3 length: 13 amino acids. CDR1 is MNHNS, CDR2 SASEGT, per germline. The CDR3 region is CASGNYRTGELFF. CDR3 DNA sequence: TGTGCCAGCGGTAATTACAGAACCGGGGAGCTGTTTTTT.

J is TRBJ1-2 and V is TRBV6-1; tentative D call: TRBD1 (5 bases). The CDR3 covers 11 residues. The V gene lost 7 bases and the J gene lost 12 bases, with 15 bases spanning the gap. Germline lookup yields CDR1 MNHNS and CDR2 SASEGT. Written as DNA, the CDR3 is TGTGCCAGCACCAGGGACTTCCAAGACACCTTC. It translates to CASTRDFQDTF.

The rearrangement uses TRBV12-5 and TRBJ2-5; D could derive from TRBD1 or TRBD2 (5 bases each). V was shortened by 1 base and J by 4 bases, with 10 bases between the two germline ends. CDR1 is LGHNT and CDR2 is FRNRAP in the germline V gene. This CDR3 has 14 amino acids. CDR3: CASGLGSGGETQYF. The DNA of the CDR3 is TGTGCTAGTGGTTTGGGGAGTGGGGGAGAGACCCAGTACTTC.

Comment on this clonotype: The junction departs from germline at one end; a sequencing error may be responsible. The V call is TRBV11-2, the J call TRBJ2-4; possible D gene TRBD1, 5 bases. The CDR3 has 17 residues. CDR1 SGHAT and CDR2 FQNNGV come from the germline V gene. In nucleotides, the CDR3 is TGTGCCAGCAGCTCCCTCCCCCCCGACAGAATTAAAAACATTAAGTACTTC. It codes for CASSSLPPDRIKNIKYF.

Comments on this clonotype: It may be a read error: a sequence one base away is much more abundant. The chain recombines TRBV12-3 or TRBV12-4 with TRBJ1-3, with TRBD1 as a possible D gene (5 bases). This CDR3 region has 14 residues. Written as DNA, the CDR3 is TGTGCCAGCACGCGGGGCGATACTGGAAACAGCATATATTTT. Translating gives CASTRGDTGNSIYF.

This clonotype was recorded a few times. A clone one base away is much larger, so this may be a read error. CDR3 sequence reads: CASSLGGQGADIKYF. The CDR3 DNA reads TGTGCCAGCAGTTTAGGGGGGCAGGGGGCAGACATTAAGTACTTC. The V gene is TRBV12-3 or TRBV12-4, the J gene TRBJ2-4; 8 bases line up with TRBD1. The length of the CDR3 is 15 residues.

The table lists this clonotype with many counts. The chain carries TRBV2 and TRBJ1-5; TRBD1 is a possible D gene (5 bases). Looked up from germline, CDR1 is SNHLY and CDR2 is FYNNEI. The V end was cut by 5 bases, the J end by 6 bases, with 11 bases between. This CDR3 comprises 13 residues. In DNA form, the CDR3 reads TGTGCCAGCAGTAGACTTCAGGGTCAGCCCCAGCATTTT. It codes for CASSRLQGQPQHF.